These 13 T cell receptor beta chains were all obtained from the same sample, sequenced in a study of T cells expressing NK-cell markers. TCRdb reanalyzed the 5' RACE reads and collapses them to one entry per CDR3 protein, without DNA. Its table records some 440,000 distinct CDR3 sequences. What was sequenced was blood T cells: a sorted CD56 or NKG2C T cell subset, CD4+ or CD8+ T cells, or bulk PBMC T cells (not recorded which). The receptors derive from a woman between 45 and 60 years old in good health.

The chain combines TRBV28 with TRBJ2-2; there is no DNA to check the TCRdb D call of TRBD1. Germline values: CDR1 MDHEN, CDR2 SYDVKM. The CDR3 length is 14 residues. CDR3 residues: CASRNPTVTGELFF.

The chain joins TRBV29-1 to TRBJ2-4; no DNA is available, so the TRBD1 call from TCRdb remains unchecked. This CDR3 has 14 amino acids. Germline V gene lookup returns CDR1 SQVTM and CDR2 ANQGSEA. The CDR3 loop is CSVMTGGRRNIQYF.

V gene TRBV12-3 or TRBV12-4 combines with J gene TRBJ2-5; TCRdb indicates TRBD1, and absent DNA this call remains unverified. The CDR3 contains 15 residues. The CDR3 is CASSLGGQGLETQYF.

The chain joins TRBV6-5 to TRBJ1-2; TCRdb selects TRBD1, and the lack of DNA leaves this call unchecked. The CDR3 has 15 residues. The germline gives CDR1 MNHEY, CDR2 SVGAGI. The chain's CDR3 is CASSYLDRASYGYTF.

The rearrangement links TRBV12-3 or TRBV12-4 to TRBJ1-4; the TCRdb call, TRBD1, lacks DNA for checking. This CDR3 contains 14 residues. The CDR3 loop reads CASRRGLTNEKLFF.

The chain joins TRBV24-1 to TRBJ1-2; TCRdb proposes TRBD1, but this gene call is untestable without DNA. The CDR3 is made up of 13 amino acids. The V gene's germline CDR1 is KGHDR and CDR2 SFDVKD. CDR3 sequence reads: CATSDPTGNGYTF.

The CDR3 sequence: CASSLAPAETQYF. The V gene is TRBV7-3, the J gene TRBJ2-5; TCRdb returns TRBD1, unconfirmable since there is no DNA. The CDR3 has 13 residues. Germline lookup yields CDR1 SGHTA and CDR2 FQGTGA.

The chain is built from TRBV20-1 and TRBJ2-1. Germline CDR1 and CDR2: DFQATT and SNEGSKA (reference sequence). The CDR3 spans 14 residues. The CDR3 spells CSASDDSLSNEQFF.

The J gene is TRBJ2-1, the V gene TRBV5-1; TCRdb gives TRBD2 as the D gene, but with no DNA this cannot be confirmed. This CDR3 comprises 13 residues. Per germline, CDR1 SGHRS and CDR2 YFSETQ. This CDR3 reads CASSLGGVNEQFF.

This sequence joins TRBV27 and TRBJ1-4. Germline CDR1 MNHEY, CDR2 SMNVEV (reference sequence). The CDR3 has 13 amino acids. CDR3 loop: CASTGSTNEKLFF.

This CDR3 is CSVEEGGAGAFF. This chain connects TRBV29-1 to TRBJ1-1; the D call of TRBD1 rests on TCRdb alone, since no DNA is present to check it. The CDR3 spans 12 residues. CDR1 and CDR2 from the germline V gene are SQVTM and ANQGSEA.

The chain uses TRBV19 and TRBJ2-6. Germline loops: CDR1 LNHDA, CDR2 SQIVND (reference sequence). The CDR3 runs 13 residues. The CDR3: CASRYTGANVLTF.

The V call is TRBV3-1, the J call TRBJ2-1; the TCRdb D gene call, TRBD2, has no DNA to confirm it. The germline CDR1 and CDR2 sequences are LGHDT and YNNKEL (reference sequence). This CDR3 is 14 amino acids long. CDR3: CASRLLAGEHEQFF.